This is a list of T cell receptor beta chains from one sample in a study of T cell repertoires in cytomegalovirus infection. From the reads, TCRdb called clonotypes with MiXCR, one entry per CDR3 protein. The sample holds around 89,000 distinct CDR3 sequences, 25% to 35% seen once. Their recognized antigens are unknown. Sequencing used CD8+ T cells from cultured PBMCs, obtained from culture after CMV antigen stimulation. The receptor source for this set is a human donor in good health (CMV status not recorded). Some clones in this sample may be carry-over from other donors' samples. Each CDR3 is given with its conserved first and last residue.

j_gene: TRBJ2-1; v_gene: TRBV15; CDR3aa: CATSSRGNYNEQFF
j_gene: TRBJ2-7; v_gene: TRBV9; CDR3aa: CASSAPGTSVNEQYF
j_gene: TRBJ1-1; v_gene: TRBV7-9; CDR3aa: CASSPAGLEAFF
j_gene: TRBJ2-2; v_gene: TRBV11-3; CDR3aa: CASSPRQGALSGELFF
j_gene: TRBJ1-2; v_gene: TRBV29-1; CDR3aa: CSVEDPGGRNTGQGTYGYTF
j_gene: TRBJ2-2; v_gene: TRBV7-9; CDR3aa: CASSLRVANTGELFF
j_gene: TRBJ1-1; v_gene: TRBV4-1; CDR3aa: CASSQDLMWEAFF
j_gene: TRBJ2-3; v_gene: TRBV20-1; CDR3aa: CSSRDGSGGGETDTQYF
j_gene: TRBJ1-1; v_gene: TRBV19; CDR3aa: CASSLGQDGTEAFF
j_gene: TRBJ2-7; v_gene: TRBV24-1; CDR3aa: CATSDSGSSYEQYF
j_gene: TRBJ2-2; v_gene: TRBV27; CDR3aa: CASSWNPGRANTGELFF
j_gene: TRBJ2-4; v_gene: TRBV7-9; CDR3aa: CASSLDDQNIQYF
j_gene: TRBJ2-3; v_gene: TRBV12-3/TRBV12-4; CDR3aa: CASSLSGEPVSDTQYF
j_gene: TRBJ2-7; v_gene: TRBV6-6; CDR3aa: CASSLDYLTYEQYF
j_gene: TRBJ1-5; v_gene: TRBV19; CDR3aa: CASSMMDLGGGQPQHF
j_gene: TRBJ1-1; v_gene: TRBV7-6; CDR3aa: CASSLVAGVLEAFF
j_gene: TRBJ2-5; v_gene: TRBV19; CDR3aa: CASSPGQGWETQYF
j_gene: TRBJ2-7; v_gene: TRBV7-6; CDR3aa: CASSSTPGAGGPYEQYF
j_gene: TRBJ2-1; v_gene: TRBV12-3/TRBV12-4; CDR3aa: CATGTSVYNEQFF
j_gene: TRBJ1-1; v_gene: TRBV2; CDR3aa: CASSESPRRNTEAFF
j_gene: TRBJ1-1; v_gene: TRBV4-1; CDR3aa: CASSQGVSPREAFF
j_gene: TRBJ2-5; v_gene: TRBV7-6; CDR3aa: CASSPRSGPQETQYF
j_gene: TRBJ1-5; v_gene: TRBV20-1; CDR3aa: CSARDLKGDGQPQHF
j_gene: TRBJ2-3; v_gene: TRBV19; CDR3aa: CASSIGTGSADTQYF
j_gene: TRBJ1-1; v_gene: TRBV5-4; CDR3aa: CASSLRQTLEAFF
j_gene: TRBJ2-2; v_gene: TRBV6-5; CDR3aa: CASSYSDRTGELFF
j_gene: TRBJ1-6; v_gene: TRBV27; CDR3aa: CASKTGTPSSYNSPLHF
j_gene: TRBJ2-5; v_gene: TRBV19; CDR3aa: CASSIGSETQYF
j_gene: TRBJ2-1; v_gene: TRBV15; CDR3aa: CATSRPGQGAHEQFF
j_gene: TRBJ1-5; v_gene: TRBV13; CDR3aa: CASSLGQGKSQPQHF
j_gene: TRBJ2-3; v_gene: TRBV28; CDR3aa: CASSLGGTGQDTQYF
j_gene: TRBJ1-6; v_gene: TRBV27; CDR3aa: CASSSQGDMWALHF
j_gene: TRBJ1-1; v_gene: TRBV20-1; CDR3aa: CSARGQQNTEAFF
j_gene: TRBJ2-1; v_gene: TRBV25-1; CDR3aa: CASSEYGSPYNEQFF
j_gene: TRBJ2-3; v_gene: TRBV4-1; CDR3aa: CASSQEPEGATDTQYF
j_gene: TRBJ2-7; v_gene: TRBV7-8; CDR3aa: CASSYFGGREGLTYEQYF
j_gene: TRBJ2-7; v_gene: TRBV7-8; CDR3aa: CASSAPNGNTYEQYF
j_gene: TRBJ1-1; v_gene: TRBV3-1; CDR3aa: CASSLTVGTEAFF
j_gene: TRBJ1-2; v_gene: TRBV28; CDR3aa: CASSLVASRGYTF
j_gene: TRBJ1-5; v_gene: TRBV28; CDR3aa: CASRPPVGPSNQPQHF
j_gene: TRBJ2-1; v_gene: TRBV20-1; CDR3aa: CSAARSGSYNEQFF
j_gene: TRBJ2-7; v_gene: TRBV6-1; CDR3aa: CASRRDSGAYYEQYF
j_gene: TRBJ2-7; v_gene: TRBV2; CDR3aa: CASSEEPRSYEQYF
j_gene: TRBJ2-3; v_gene: TRBV9; CDR3aa: CASSVGGGLTDTQYF
j_gene: TRBJ2-7; v_gene: TRBV7-3; CDR3aa: CASSKSSYEQYF
j_gene: TRBJ1-1; v_gene: TRBV4-1; CDR3aa: CASSLGQGITEAFF
j_gene: TRBJ1-1; v_gene: TRBV7-9; CDR3aa: CASSSTMNTEAFF
j_gene: TRBJ2-7; v_gene: TRBV29-1; CDR3aa: CSVWGSSYEQYF
j_gene: TRBJ2-1; v_gene: TRBV4-1; CDR3aa: CASSQDPFAQGYNEQFF
j_gene: TRBJ2-2; v_gene: TRBV3-1; CDR3aa: CASSPTGWNTGELFF
j_gene: TRBJ2-7; v_gene: TRBV28; CDR3aa: CASSLGAPEQYF
j_gene: TRBJ2-5; v_gene: TRBV4-1; CDR3aa: CASSQEGTSGQTQYF
j_gene: TRBJ1-1; v_gene: TRBV4-1; CDR3aa: CASSQEQFYMNTEAFF
j_gene: TRBJ2-5; v_gene: TRBV5-1; CDR3aa: CASSPPVETQYF
j_gene: TRBJ2-7; v_gene: TRBV28; CDR3aa: CASSLEAGGNEQYF